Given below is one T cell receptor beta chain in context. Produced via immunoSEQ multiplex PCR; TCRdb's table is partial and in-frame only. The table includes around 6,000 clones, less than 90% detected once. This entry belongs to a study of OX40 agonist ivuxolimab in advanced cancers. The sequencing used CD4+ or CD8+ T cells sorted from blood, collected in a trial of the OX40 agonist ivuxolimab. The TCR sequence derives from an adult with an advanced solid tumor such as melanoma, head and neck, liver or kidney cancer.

The CDR3 DNA reads TGTGCCAGCAGCTGGGGACTAGCGGGGGGGTTTACCGGGGAGCTGTTTTTT. Translated, it gives CASSWGLAGGFTGELFF. This chain joins TRBV7-2 and TRBJ2-2; 16 positions match TRBD2. This CDR3 comprises 17 residues. Germline CDR1 and CDR2: SGHTA and FQGNSA. Losses at the gene ends were 4 bases for V and 5 bases for J; bases not matched to a gene: 4.